This TCR beta chain was captured in a study of early T cells in non-severe SARS-CoV-2 infection. About the research overall: The input, bulk RNA from unsorted whole blood, was sequenced, and chains were unpaired.

Each single cDNA molecule received a unique molecular identifier. From the 5' RACE reads, TCRdb called clonotypes with MiXCR, one entry per CDR3 protein. The sample contains more than 45,000 distinct CDR3 sequences, approximately 13% of which appear only once. The sample holds a few counts of this clonotype. Its target is not known. V dropped 4 bases and J dropped 3 bases, with 15 bases sitting between them. Per the germline V gene, CDR1 is SGHRS and CDR2 is YFSETQ. This CDR3 has 15 residues. Points from the study as a whole: Matching results from VDJdb favored anti-spike CD8 responses, leaving private and CD4 specificities undetected.

The sequencing input was whole blood. The receptor comes from an adult who was a healthcare worker with PCR-confirmed SARS-CoV-2 infection or an uninfected control (not recorded which). V usage is TRBV5-1 and J usage is TRBJ2-3, with a weak D call TRBD1 (6 bases). Here the CDR3 reads CASSNRRTETDTQYF. As DNA, the CDR3 is TGCGCCAGCAGCAACCGACGGACAGAGACAGATACGCAGTATTTT.